The rows below give T cell receptor beta chains drawn from one sample of a study of blood T cell repertoires in COVID-19. Here immunoSEQ multiplex PCR was the method, and the copy in TCRdb shows in-frame clones only, minus some. The sample lists around 84,000 clones, around 90% occurring once. Sequences were obtained from peripheral blood. These receptors were obtained from a middle-aged man with active COVID-19. Each CDR3 is given without its conserved first and last residue. Each record gives: V gene, CDR3 length, CDR3 protein.

>TRBV5-6|12
ASSEGQGNYEQY
>TRBV7-3|15
ASSLFGRERRTDTQY
>TRBV2|11
ASSVAVSYEQY
>TRBV7-7|13
ASSRGQSLYNEQF
>TRBV12-5|14
ASGLAQALAGNTIY
>TRBV9|13
ASSVGNSATGELF
>TRBV16|13
ASSHMDRMNTEAF
>TRBV28|12
ASGVAGGPTEQY
>TRBV7-6|14
ATRPRQGSGANVLT
>TRBV11-2|11
ASSLPPMEGAG
>TRBV20-1|14
SASDTSRGNTDTQY
>TRBV28|13
ASRAPGSATSEQF
>TRBV7-3|11
ASSPDSTDTQY
>TRBV30|14
AWGTGGRAYTDTQY
>TRBV3-1/TRBV3-2|15
ASSQTPPSGSGGELF
>TRBV3-1/TRBV3-2|13
ASSHVRGQGDGYT
>TRBV6-5|14
ASSYLTGTGRVEAF
>TRBV4-3|12
ASSQGQNTGELF
>TRBV6-5|11
ASRRLTPGEQF
>TRBV3-1/TRBV3-2|18
ASSRPGGTGARTFGNEQF
>TRBV6-6|14
ASSPPQTGINQPQH
>TRBV6-6|10
ASTGDRGLYT
>TRBV5-4|13
ASSNGGAGTDTQY
>TRBV9|14
ASSVELSQGMNEQF
>TRBV9|13
ASSVGPGGDTEAF
>TRBV28|12
ASRKRQGSHEQY
>TRBV7-9|12
ASSLEPRVTEAF
>TRBV7-7|14
ASSYRTEKGPCEQY
>TRBV18|11
ASSPDSNYGYT
>TRBV2|11
ASPGLSQGEQY
>TRBV6-5|11
AVLATNTGELF
>TRBV3-1/TRBV3-2|13
ASSPGQGAYNEQF
>TRBV7-9|14
ASSLGEQGRSSGAF
>TRBV5-1|14
ASSPVPSGGPYEQY
>TRBV6-1|14
ASSELPPSSGNTIY
>TRBV5-1|14
ASSQFPKTQNTEAF
>TRBV28|13
ASNGGFYSNQPQH
>TRBV9|14
ASSVPGQGLDQPQH
>TRBV7-6|12
ASSKGGSRGGYT
>TRBV28|13
ASSLGGVGTDTQY
>TRBV2|13
ASSEVTESNQPQH
>TRBV2|17
ASSEVQIPGTGGDTEAF
>TRBV29-1|13
SGAPGLGVSYEQF
>TRBV12-3/TRBV12-4|9
ASSRRHEQY
>TRBV29-1|11
SAFSGRDNEQF
>TRBV29-1|13
SVEDGGGAFYGYT
>TRBV5-1|12
ASSLSGYGNTIY
>TRBV5-6|12
ASSLALNTGELF
>TRBV30|11
AWRATGADTQY
>TRBV3-1/TRBV3-2|12
ASSGGTGGGPLH
>TRBV6-5|13
ASSKRDRGNTEAF
>TRBV5-4|12
ASSSDPRGNEQF
>TRBV29-1|11
SVQRTSVIGYT
>TRBV6-5|13
ASRLRSSYNSPLH
>TRBV5-3|13
ARSFGGTREEGYT
>TRBV28|14
ASRGGTGVVSYEQY
>TRBV5-6|13
ASSSRGLTNQPQH
>TRBV18|14
ASSPEATIAYNEQF
>TRBV11-2|12
ASGASQRNTEAF
>TRBV4-3|13
ASSQDTTGSQPQH